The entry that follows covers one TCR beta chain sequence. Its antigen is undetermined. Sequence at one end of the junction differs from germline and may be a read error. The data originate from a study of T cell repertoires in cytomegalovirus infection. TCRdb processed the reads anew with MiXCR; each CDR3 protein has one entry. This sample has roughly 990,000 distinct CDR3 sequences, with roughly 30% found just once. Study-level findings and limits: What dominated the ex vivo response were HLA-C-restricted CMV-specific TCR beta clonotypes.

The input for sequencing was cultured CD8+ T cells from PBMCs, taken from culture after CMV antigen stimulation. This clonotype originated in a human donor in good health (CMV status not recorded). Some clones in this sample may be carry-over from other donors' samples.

This CDR3 reads CASSLHLYQETQYF. CDR3 bases: TGTGCTAGCAGCTTACATCTCTACCAAGAGACCCAGTACTTC. This chain uses TRBV7-7 with TRBJ2-5, with D unresolved. The germline V gene has CDR1 SSHAT and CDR2 FNYEAQ (reference sequence). CDR3 length equals 14 residues.